The 10 T cell receptor beta chains given below trace back to one sample, sequenced in a study of T cells in Graves' hyperthyroidism and ophthalmopathy. TCR beta CDR3 sequences were amplified from RNA transcripts. First-round RT-PCR targeting the TCR CDR3 was performed with the HTBI primer set. TCRdb ran MiXCR on the multiplex PCR reads and lists one entry per CDR3 protein. Counted here are some 300,000 distinct CDR3 sequences, roughly 20% occurring once; the ten biggest clones make up roughly 39%. Material for sequencing was blood. The receptors shown here come from a man between 50 and 59 years old with Graves' ophthalmopathy.

V and J are TRBV28 and TRBJ2-3; 7 bases fit TRBD2. This CDR3 comprises 14 residues. Germline CDR1 is MDHEN and CDR2 is SYDVKM. V trimming: 10 bases; J trimming: 5 bases; junction bases outside the gene matches: 12. The CDR3 reads CATGDRWGGDTQYF. The CDR3 nucleotides read TGTGCCACTGGCGACAGATGGGGGGGAGATACGCAGTATTTT.

In its sample, this clonotype was seen a few times. The V call is TRBV6-1, the J call TRBJ2-1; no definite D call. Germline CDR1 and CDR2: MNHNS and SASEGT. Between the trimmed V and J ends, which lost 6 bases and 0 bases, there was a span of 12 bases. The CDR3 has 15 amino acids. CDR3 region: CASRVRASSYNEQFF. CDR3 coding DNA: TGTGCCAGCAGGGTCCGAGCTAGCTCCTACAATGAGCAGTTCTTC.

This clonotype was counted a few times. The chain joins TRBV15 to TRBJ1-2; possibly TRBD1 for D (5 bases). The CDR3 spans 16 residues. The germline V gene has CDR1 LNHNV and CDR2 YYDKDF (reference sequence). V dropped 0 bases and J dropped 5 bases, with 16 bases sitting between them. The CDR3 protein is CATSRDIITGGYGYTF. The DNA for the CDR3 is TGTGCCACCAGCAGAGATATAATAACGGGGGGTTATGGCTACACCTTC.

The chain couples TRBV28 to TRBJ2-2; D not resolved. The CDR3 is 15 amino acids. Germline-derived CDR1 and CDR2 are MDHEN and SYDVKM. V lost 11 bases and J lost 1, with 17 bases in between. In nucleotides, the CDR3 is TGTGCCGGGCGGCGCGGTTCTTTGAACACCGGGGAGCTGTTTTTT. It codes for CAGRRGSLNTGELFF.

This clonotype was observed at least ten times. The chain joins TRBV4-2 to TRBJ2-3; TRBD1 matches 8 bases. The CDR3 has 16 residues. The germline V gene encodes CDR1 LGHNA and CDR2 YNFKEQ. The V segment lost 0 bases and the J segment 3 bases; nucleotides outside the gene matches: 5. CDR3 protein: CASSQERGQGTDTQYF. CDR3 sequence (DNA): TGTGCCAGCAGCCAAGAACGAGGACAGGGAACAGATACGCAGTATTTT.

In its sample, this clonotype was seen many times. The genes are TRBV28 and TRBJ2-3; TRBD1 agrees at 9 bases. The CDR3 consists of 16 residues. Germline CDR1 and CDR2: MDHEN and SYDVKM. V gave up 5 bases and J gave up 6 bases; unmatched junction bases: 12. The CDR3: CASSPPGQGIGDTQYF. As DNA, the CDR3 is TGTGCCAGCAGTCCCCCGGGACAGGGAATTGGGGATACGCAGTATTTT.

The CDR3 region is CSVADSSADYGYTF. CDR3 in DNA: TGCAGCGTTGCAGACAGCTCAGCGGACTATGGCTACACCTTC. This chain connects TRBV29-1 to TRBJ1-2; D may be TRBD1 (5 bases). The V and J ends lost 4 bases and 3 bases respectively, with 15 bases between them. Germline CDR1 is SQVTM and CDR2 is ANQGSEA. CDR3 length equals 14 residues.

This chain joins TRBV19 and TRBJ1-4, with no clear D. The CDR3 is made up of 14 amino acids. Germline lookup yields CDR1 LNHDA and CDR2 SQIVND (reference sequence). Between the trimmed V and J ends, which lost 1 base and 4 bases, there was a span of 7 bases. CDR3 region: CASSIAGLNEKLFF. CDR3 coding DNA: TGTGCCAGTAGTATAGCTGGACTTAATGAAAAACTGTTTTTT.

In this sample, this clonotype turned up a few times. This chain connects TRBV20-1 to TRBJ1-6; D is ambiguous. CDR1 is DFQATT, CDR2 SNEGSKA, per germline (reference sequence). The CDR3 runs to 15 residues. Trimming shortened V by 1 base and J by 2 bases, and 9 bases separated the two germline ends. CDR3 sequence: CSARGDGTYNSPLHF. The CDR3 bases are TGCAGTGCTAGAGGAGACGGGACCTATAATTCACCCCTCCACTTT.

This clonotype was counted at least ten times. The chain employs TRBV6-5 and TRBJ2-5; 11 nucleotides line up with TRBD2. The CDR3 covers 16 residues. From germline, CDR1 is MNHEY and CDR2 SVGAGI. The trim removed 4 bases at V and 5 bases at J, leaving 9 bases unmatched. The CDR3 region has the DNA TGTGCCAGCAGTTCGTCAACTAGCGGGAGCGGGGAGACCCAGTACTTC. Its protein product is CASSSSTSGSGETQYF.